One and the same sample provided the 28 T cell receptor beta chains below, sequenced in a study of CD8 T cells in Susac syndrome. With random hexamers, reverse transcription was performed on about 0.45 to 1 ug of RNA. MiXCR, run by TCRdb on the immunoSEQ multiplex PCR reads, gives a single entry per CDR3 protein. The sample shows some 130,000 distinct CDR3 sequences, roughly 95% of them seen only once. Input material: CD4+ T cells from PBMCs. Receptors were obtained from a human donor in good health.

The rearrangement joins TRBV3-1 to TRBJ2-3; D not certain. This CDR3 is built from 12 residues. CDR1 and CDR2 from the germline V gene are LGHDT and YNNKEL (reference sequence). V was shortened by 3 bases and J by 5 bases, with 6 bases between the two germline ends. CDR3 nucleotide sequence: TGTGCCAGCAGCCACCCCAGAGATACGCAGTATTTT. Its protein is CASSHPRDTQYF.

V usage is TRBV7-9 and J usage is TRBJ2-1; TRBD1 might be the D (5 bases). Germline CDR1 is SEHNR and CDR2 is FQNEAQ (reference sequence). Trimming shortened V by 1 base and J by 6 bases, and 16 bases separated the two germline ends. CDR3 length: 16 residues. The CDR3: CASSLGSSGKGNEQFF. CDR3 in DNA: TGTGCCAGCAGCTTAGGTTCGTCAGGGAAGGGCAATGAGCAGTTCTTC.

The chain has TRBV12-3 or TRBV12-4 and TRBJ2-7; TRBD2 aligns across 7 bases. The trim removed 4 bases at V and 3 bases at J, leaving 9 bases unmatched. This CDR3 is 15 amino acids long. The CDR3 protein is CASSSIPSGIYEQYF. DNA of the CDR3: TGTGCCAGCAGTTCCATTCCCAGCGGGATCTACGAGCAGTACTTC.

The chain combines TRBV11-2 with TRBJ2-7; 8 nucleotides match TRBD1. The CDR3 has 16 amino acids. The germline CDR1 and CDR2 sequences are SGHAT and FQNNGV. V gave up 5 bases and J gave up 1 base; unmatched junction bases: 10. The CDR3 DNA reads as TGTGCCAGCAGCCCCAGAGGGGGACAGGCGTCCTACGAGCAGTACTTC. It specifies CASSPRGGQASYEQYF.

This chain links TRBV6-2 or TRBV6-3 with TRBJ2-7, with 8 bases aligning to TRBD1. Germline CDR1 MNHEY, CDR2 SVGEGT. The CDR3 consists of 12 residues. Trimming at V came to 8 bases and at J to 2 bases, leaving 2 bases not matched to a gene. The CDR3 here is CASLDRAYEQYF. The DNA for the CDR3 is TGTGCCAGCCTGGACAGGGCCTACGAGCAGTACTTC.

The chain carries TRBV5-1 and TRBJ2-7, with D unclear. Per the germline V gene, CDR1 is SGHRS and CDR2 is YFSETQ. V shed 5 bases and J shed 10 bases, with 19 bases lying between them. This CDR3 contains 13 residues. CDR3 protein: CASSLDAPLDQYF. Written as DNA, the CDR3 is TGCGCCAGCAGTCTCGACGCCCCTCTAGACCAGTACTTC.

The DNA of the CDR3 is TGTGCCTGGAGTCAAGGAAGTCCAGGGGAGACCCAGTACTTC. This codes for CAWSQGSPGETQYF. This rearrangement joins TRBV30 to TRBJ2-5, with D perhaps TRBD1 (5 bases). With 2 bases removed from V and 5 bases from J, the gap between germline ends came to 15 bases. The CDR3 spans 14 residues. Germline loops: CDR1 GTSNPN, CDR2 SVGIG (reference sequence).

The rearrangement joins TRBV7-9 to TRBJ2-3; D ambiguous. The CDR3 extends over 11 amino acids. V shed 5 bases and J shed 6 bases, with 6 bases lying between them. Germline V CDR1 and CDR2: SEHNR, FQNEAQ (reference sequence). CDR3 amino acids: CASSLFDTQYF. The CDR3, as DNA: TGTGCCAGCAGCCTTTTCGATACGCAGTATTTT.

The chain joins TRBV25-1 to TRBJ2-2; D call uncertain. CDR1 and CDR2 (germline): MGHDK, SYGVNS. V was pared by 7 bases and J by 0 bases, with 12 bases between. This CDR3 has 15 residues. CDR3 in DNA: TGTGCCAGCAACCCCGGCGGTCCGAACACCGGGGAGCTGTTTTTT. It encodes CASNPGGPNTGELFF.

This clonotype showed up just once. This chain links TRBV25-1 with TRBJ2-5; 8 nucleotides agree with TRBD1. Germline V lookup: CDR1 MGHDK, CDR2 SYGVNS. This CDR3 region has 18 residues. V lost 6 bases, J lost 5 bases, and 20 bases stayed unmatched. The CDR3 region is CASSGVAGTGGWTETQYF. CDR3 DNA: TGTGCCAGCAGCGGTGTTGCGGGGACAGGAGGGTGGACGGAGACCCAGTACTTC.

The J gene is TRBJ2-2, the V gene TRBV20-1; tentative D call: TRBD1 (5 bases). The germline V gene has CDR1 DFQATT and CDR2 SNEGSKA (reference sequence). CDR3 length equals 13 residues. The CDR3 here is CSTGHVVTGELFF. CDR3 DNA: TGCAGCACCGGACACGTGGTAACCGGGGAGCTGTTTTTT.

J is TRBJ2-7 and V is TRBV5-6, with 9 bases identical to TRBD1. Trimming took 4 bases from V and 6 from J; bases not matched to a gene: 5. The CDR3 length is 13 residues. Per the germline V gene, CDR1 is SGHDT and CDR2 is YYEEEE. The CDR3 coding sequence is TGTGCCAGCAGCATCGGGACAGGGCTCGAGCAGTACTTC. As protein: CASSIGTGLEQYF.

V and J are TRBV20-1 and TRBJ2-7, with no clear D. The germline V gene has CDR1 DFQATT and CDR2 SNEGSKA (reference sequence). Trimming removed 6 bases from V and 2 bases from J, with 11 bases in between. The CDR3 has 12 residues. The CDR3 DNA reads TGCAGTGCCTCTTCAGTCGCCTACGAGCAGTACTTC. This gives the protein CSASSVAYEQYF.

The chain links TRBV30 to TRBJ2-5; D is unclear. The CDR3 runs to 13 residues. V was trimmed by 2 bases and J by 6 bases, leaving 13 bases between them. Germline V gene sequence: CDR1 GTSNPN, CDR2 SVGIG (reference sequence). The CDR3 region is CAWSWEFRKTQYF. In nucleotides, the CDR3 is TGTGCCTGGAGTTGGGAATTTAGGAAGACCCAGTACTTC.

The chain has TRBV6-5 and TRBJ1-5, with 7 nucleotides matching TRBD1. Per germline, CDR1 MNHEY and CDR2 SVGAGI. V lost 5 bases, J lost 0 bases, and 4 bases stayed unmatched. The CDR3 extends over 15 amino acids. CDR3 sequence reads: CASSDYRGSNQPQHF. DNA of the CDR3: TGTGCCAGCAGTGACTACAGGGGTAGCAATCAGCCCCAGCATTTT.

CDR3 sequence (DNA): TGCGCCAGCAGCTTGGATCCCGCCCAGGGGAGTTTCGACGAGCAGTACTTC. The encoded protein is CASSLDPAQGSFDEQYF. The chain is built from TRBV5-1 and TRBJ2-7, with D possibly being TRBD1 (6 bases). V gave up 0 bases and J gave up 5 bases, with 21 bases separating them. Per germline, CDR1 SGHRS and CDR2 YFSETQ. This CDR3 is 17 amino acids long.

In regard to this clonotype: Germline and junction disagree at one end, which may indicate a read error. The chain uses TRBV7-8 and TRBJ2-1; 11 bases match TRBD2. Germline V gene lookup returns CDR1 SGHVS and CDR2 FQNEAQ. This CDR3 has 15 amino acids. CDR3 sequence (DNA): TGTGCCAGCAGATTAGCGGGAGGGGGGTACAATGAGCAGTTCTTC. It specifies CASRLAGGGYNEQFF.

The CDR3: CASSTDPRDFDYEQYF. As DNA, the CDR3 is TGTGCCAGTAGCACGGATCCCCGGGACTTTGACTACGAGCAGTACTTC. The rearrangement uses TRBV19 and TRBJ2-7; D is possibly TRBD2 (6 bases). Germline CDR1 is LNHDA and CDR2 is SQIVND (reference sequence). Trimming left V 6 bases short and J 3 bases short, with 21 bases between. The CDR3 extends over 16 amino acids.

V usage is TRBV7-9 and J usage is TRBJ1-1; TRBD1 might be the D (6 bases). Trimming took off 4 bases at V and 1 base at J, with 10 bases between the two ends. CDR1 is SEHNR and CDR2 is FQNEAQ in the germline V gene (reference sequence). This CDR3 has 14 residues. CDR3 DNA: TGTGCCAGCAGCTGGGGGGGCGCGAACACTGAAGCTTTCTTT. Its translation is CASSWGGANTEAFF.

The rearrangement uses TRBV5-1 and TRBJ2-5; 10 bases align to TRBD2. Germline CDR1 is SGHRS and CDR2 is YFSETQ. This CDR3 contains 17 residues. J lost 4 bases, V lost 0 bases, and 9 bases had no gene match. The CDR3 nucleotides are TGCGCCAGCAGCTTGGCTTGGGCTAGCGGGAGTGGAGAGACCCAGTACTTC. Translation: CASSLAWASGSGETQYF.

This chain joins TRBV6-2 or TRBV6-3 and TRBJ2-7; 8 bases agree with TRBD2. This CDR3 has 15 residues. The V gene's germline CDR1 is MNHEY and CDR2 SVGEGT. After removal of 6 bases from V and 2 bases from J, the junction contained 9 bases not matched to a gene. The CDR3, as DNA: TGTGCCAGCAGACTAACTAGCGGAATAACCTACGAGCAGTACTTC. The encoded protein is CASRLTSGITYEQYF.

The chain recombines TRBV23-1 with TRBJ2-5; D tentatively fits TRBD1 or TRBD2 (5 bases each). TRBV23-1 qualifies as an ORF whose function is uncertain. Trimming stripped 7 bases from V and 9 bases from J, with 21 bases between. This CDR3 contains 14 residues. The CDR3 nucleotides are TGCGCCAGCACCCTGGGGGATCAACTGGGACCCCAGTACTTC. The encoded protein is CASTLGDQLGPQYF.

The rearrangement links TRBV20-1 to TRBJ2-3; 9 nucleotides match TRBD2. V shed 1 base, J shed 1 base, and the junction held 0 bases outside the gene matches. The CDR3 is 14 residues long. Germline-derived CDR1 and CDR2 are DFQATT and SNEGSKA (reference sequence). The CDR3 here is CSARGTSGTDTQYF. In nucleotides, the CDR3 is TGCAGTGCTAGAGGGACTAGCGGCACAGATACGCAGTATTTT.

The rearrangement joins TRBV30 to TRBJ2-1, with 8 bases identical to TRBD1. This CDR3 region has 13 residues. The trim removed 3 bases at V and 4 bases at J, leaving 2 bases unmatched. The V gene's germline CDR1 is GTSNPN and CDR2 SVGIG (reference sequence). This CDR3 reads CAWSRTGYNEQFF. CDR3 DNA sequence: TGTGCCTGGAGCCGGACAGGGTACAATGAGCAGTTCTTC. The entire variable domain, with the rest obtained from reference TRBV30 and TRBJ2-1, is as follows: SQTIHQWPATLVQPVGSPLSLECTVEGTSNPNLYWYRQAAGRGLQLLFYSVGIGQISSEVPQNLSASRPQDRQFILSSKKLLLSDSGFYLCAWSRTGYNEQFFGPGTRLTVL.

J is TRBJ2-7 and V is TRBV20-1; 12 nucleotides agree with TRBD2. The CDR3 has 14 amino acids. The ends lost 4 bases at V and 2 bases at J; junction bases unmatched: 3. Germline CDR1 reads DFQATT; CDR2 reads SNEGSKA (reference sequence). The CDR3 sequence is CSATPSGRAYEQYF. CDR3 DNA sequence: TGCAGTGCTACGCCTAGCGGGAGGGCCTACGAGCAGTACTTC.

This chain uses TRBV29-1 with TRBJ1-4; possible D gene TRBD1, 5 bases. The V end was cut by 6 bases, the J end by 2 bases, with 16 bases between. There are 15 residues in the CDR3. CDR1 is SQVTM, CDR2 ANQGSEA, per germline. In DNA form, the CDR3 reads TGCAGCGTCGCAGGTCGGGACTCCACTAATGAAAAACTGTTTTTT. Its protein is CSVAGRDSTNEKLFF.

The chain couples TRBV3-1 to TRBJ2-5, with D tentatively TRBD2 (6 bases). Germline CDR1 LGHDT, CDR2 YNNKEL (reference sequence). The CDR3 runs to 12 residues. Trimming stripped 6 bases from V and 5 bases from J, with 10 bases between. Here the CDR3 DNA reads TGTGCCAGCAGGGGGACTCTGGAGACCCAGTACTTC. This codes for CASRGTLETQYF.

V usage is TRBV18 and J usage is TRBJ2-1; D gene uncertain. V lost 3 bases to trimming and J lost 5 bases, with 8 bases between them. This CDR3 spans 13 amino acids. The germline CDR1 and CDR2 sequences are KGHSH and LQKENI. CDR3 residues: CASSPGLDNEQFF. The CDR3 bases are TGTGCCAGCTCACCTGGCTTGGACAATGAGCAGTTCTTC.